This entry describes one T cell receptor beta chain. Its target is unknown. The data derive from a study of cytomegalovirus exposure and HLA in healthy donors. About the research overall: Previous work identified 95 million to 120 million unique TCR beta sequences from about 179 million T cells.

Points from the study as a whole: HLA-A and HLA-B allele assignments for most subjects were reportedly predicted accurately using TCR beta sequences. In an earlier analysis, most TCR beta V segments were productive about 87% or about 30% of the time.

The CDR3 loop spans 14 amino acids. The germline V gene encodes CDR1 SGHRS and CDR2 YFSETQ. The V end lost 5 bases, the J end lost 8 bases, and 17 bases lay between the germline ends. This PCR relied on a set of 60 Vbeta primers and 13 Jbeta primers. TCRdb keeps only in-frame clones here, not all; method: immunoSEQ multiplex PCR. The sample yields tens of thousands of clones, around 76% seen once. The chain combines TRBV5-1 with TRBJ2-1, with D maybe TRBD1 (6 bases). Specimen: PBMCs. This TCR came from a man aged 25-45 years in good health and CMV-seronegative. The CDR3 is CASRGGKKVDEQFF. The CDR3, as DNA: TGCGCCAGCAGAGGGGGAAAGAAGGTTGATGAGCAGTTCTTC.